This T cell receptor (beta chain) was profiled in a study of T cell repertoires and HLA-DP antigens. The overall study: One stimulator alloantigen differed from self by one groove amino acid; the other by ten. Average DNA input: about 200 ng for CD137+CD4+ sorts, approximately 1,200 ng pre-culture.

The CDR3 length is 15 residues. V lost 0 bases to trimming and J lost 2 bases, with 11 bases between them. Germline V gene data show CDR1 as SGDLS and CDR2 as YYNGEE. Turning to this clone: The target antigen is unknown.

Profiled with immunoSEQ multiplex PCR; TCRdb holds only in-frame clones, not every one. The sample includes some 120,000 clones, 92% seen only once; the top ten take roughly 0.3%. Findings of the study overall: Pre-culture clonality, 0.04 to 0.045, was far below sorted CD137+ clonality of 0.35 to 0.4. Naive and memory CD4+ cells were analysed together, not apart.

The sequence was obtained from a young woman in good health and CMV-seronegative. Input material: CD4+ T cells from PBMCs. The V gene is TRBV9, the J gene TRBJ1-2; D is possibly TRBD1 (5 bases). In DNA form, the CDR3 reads TGTGCCAGCAGCGTAGCCGTCGACAGAAACTATGGCTACACCTTC. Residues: CASSVAVDRNYGYTF.